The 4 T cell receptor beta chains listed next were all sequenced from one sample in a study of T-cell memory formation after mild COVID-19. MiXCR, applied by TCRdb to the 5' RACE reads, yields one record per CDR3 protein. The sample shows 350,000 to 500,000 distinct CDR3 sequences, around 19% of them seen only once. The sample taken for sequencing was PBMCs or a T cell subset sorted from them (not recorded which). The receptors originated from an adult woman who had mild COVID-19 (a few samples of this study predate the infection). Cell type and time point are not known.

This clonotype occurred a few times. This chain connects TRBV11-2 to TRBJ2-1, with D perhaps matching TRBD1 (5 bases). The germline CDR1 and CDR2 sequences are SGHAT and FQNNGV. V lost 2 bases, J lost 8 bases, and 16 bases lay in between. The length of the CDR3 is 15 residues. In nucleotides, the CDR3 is TGTGCCAGCAGCTTAACAGGCTCTGGATTTTATGAGCAGTTCTTC. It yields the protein CASSLTGSGFYEQFF.

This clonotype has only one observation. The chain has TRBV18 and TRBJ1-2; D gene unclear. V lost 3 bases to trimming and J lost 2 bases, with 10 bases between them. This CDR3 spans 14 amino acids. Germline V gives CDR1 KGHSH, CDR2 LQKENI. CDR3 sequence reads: CASSPSAENYGYTF. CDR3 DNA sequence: TGTGCCAGCTCACCCTCGGCAGAGAACTATGGCTACACCTTC.

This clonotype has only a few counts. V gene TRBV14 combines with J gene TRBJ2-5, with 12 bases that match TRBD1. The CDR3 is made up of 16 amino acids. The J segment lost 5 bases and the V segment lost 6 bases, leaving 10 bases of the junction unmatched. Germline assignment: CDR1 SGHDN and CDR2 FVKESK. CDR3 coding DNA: TGTGCCAGCAGTTCCGGGACAGGGGGCTATGGGGAGACCCAGTACTTC. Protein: CASSSGTGGYGETQYF.

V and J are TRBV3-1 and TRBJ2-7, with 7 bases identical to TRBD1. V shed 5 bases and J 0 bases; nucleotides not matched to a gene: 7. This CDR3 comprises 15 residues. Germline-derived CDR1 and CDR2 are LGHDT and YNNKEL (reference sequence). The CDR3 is CASSEMRQGSYEQYF. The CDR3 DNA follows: TGTGCCAGCAGCGAAATGCGACAGGGCTCCTACGAGCAGTACTTC.